This T cell receptor beta chain was identified during a study of CD8+ T cells in alopecia areata. RNA was extracted and reverse transcribed into cDNA as the sequencing template. Using immunoSEQ multiplex PCR, the repertoire was profiled, and TCRdb retains in-frame clones only, with some absent. Among approximately 150,000 clones listed, around 60% were seen once. Documented treatment: oral pan-JAK inhibitor, 5-10 mg twice daily. The investigators collected lesional scalp punch biopsies and peripheral blood from alopecia areata patients. Germline assignment: CDR1 MNHNS and CDR2 SASEGT. Deletions cut 2 bases from V and 6 bases from J, with 18 bases between. The CDR3 sequence is 16 residues long.

The V and J genes are TRBV6-1 and TRBJ2-3; D is undetermined. The clonotype originates from a human donor with alopecia areata. The material was CD4+ T cells sorted from blood, obtained at week 24, from a patient treated with tofacitinib. The CDR3 nucleotides read TGTGCCAGCAGTGAAAACATCGCCAGGCCCCCGGATACGCAGTATTTT. This sequence encodes CASSENIARPPDTQYF.